The rows below give T cell receptor beta chains drawn from one sample of a study of technical replicates of blood from a few donors. Produced via immunoSEQ multiplex PCR; TCRdb's table is partial and in-frame only. The sample includes 55,000 to 85,000 clones, 95% to 97% of them seen just once. The specimen was T cells isolated from PBMCs. Receptors originate from a human donor in good health. Both conserved end residues are part of each CDR3. D genes are given only for firm matches. Where a row states a size, it is once, few, many or the class of an expanded clone; other rows omit it.

length	D	J	size	V	DNA	CDR3
18	.	TRBJ2-5	.	TRBV27	TGTGCCAGCAGCTCGCCTTTCCGGGACACCGTAGGGAAAGAGACCCAGTACTTC	CASSSPFRDTVGKETQYF
14	.	TRBJ1-1	.	TRBV6-5	TGTGCCAGCAGTTACGTAGCCTCGAACACTGAAGCTTTCTTT	CASSYVASNTEAFF
18	.	TRBJ2-1	.	TRBV5-1	TGCGCCAGCAGCTTGTTATTTGGCAGACTGGGCTCCTACAATGAGCAGTTCTTC	CASSLLFGRLGSYNEQFF
15	TRBD1	TRBJ2-7	once	TRBV19	TGTGCCAGTAGTATGGGGACAGCGAATACCTACGAGCAGTACTTC	CASSMGTANTYEQYF
15	TRBD1	TRBJ1-1	.	TRBV27	TGTGCCAGCAGTCCCGGACAGGGGCGGGGAACTGAAGCTTTCTTT	CASSPGQGRGTEAFF
15	TRBD1	TRBJ2-5	.	TRBV4-2	TGTGCCAGCAGCCAAAATCTAGACAGGGCAGAGACCCAGTACTTC	CASSQNLDRAETQYF
13	TRBD2	TRBJ2-5	.	TRBV27	TGTGCCAGCAGCCCCGGGGGGTTTCTGGCCCAGTACTTC	CASSPGGFLAQYF
14	.	TRBJ2-7	.	TRBV9	TGTGCCAGCAGCTCTCAGGGGTACCCCTACGAGCAGTACTTC	CASSSQGYPYEQYF
11	.	TRBJ2-7	.	TRBV28	TGTGCCAGCAGTCGTTCCTACGAGCAGTACTTC	CASSRSYEQYF
16	TRBD1	TRBJ1-4	.	TRBV10-3	TGTGCCATCAGCCCCGACAGGGTGAATTTGTATGAAAAACTGTTTTTT	CAISPDRVNLYEKLFF
14	.	TRBJ1-2	.	TRBV6-6	TGTGCCAGCAGTTACATCACAGAGCCCTATGGCTACACCTTC	CASSYITEPYGYTF
13	TRBD2	TRBJ2-1	.	TRBV5-1	TGCGCCAGCAGCCCTAGCGGGAACCATGAGCAGTTCTTC	CASSPSGNHEQFF
14	.	TRBJ1-1	.	TRBV7-2	TGTGCCAGCAGCTTAGCGCTGAGTTACACTGAAGCTTTCTTT	CASSLALSYTEAFF
17	.	TRBJ1-1	.	TRBV5-1	TGCGCCAGCAGCTTGGTACGGGACACCTTCATGAACACTGAAGCTTTCTTT	CASSLVRDTFMNTEAFF
14	.	TRBJ1-2	.	TRBV30	TGTGCCTGGACTCGTCTATCCGCAGGGGATGGCTACACCTTC	CAWTRLSAGDGYTF
17	TRBD2	TRBJ2-5	.	TRBV7-8	TGTGCCAGCAGGGGACGGGGGGGCGCCTTAAGTAAGGAGACCCAGTACTTC	CASRGRGGALSKETQYF
15	TRBD1	TRBJ1-4	.	TRBV5-1	TGCGCCAGCAGCTTGGAGGGGGCTCCTAATGAAAAACTGTTTTTT	CASSLEGAPNEKLFF
14	.	TRBJ1-3	.	TRBV11-3	TGTGCCAGCAGCTTAACAGACTCTGGAAACACCATATATTTT	CASSLTDSGNTIYF
19	.	TRBJ2-2	.	TRBV19	TGTGCCAGTAGTATACCACCTCGGGGGTGGACTTCGAACACCGGGGAGCTGTTTTTT	CASSIPPRGWTSNTGELFF
15	TRBD2	TRBJ2-7	.	TRBV6-5	TGTGCCAGCAGGAAAACCCGCGGGAGGGAAGACGAGCAGTACTTC	CASRKTRGREDEQYF
15	TRBD2	TRBJ2-3	.	TRBV5-4	TGTGCCAGCAGCTTGGGACTAGCGGGCTTAGATACGCAGTATTTT	CASSLGLAGLDTQYF
14	.	TRBJ2-5	once	TRBV29-1	TGCAGCGTCGAGGCTGGCGGGCACCAAGAGACCCAGTACTTC	CSVEAGGHQETQYF
16	TRBD2	TRBJ2-5	.	TRBV19	TGTGCCAGTAGTCTAAAAGCGGGAGGGCCGGTGGAGACCCAGTACTTC	CASSLKAGGPVETQYF
17	TRBD2	TRBJ2-3	.	TRBV10-1	TGCGCCAGCAGTGACCCCGGGACTAGCGGGAATACAGATACGCAGTATTTT	CASSDPGTSGNTDTQYF
14	.	TRBJ1-1	.	TRBV7-3	TGTGCCAGCAGCCTCTCAGGAACCAACACTGAAGCTTTCTTT	CASSLSGTNTEAFF
16	.	TRBJ2-7	.	TRBV6-6	TGTGCCAGCAGTTACAACGGTATCGGGGGATCCTACGAGCAGTACTTC	CASSYNGIGGSYEQYF
18	TRBD2	TRBJ2-2	.	TRBV27	TGTGCCAGCAGTTTATTGACTAGCGGGAGGACTAGGACCGGGGAGCTGTTTTTT	CASSLLTSGRTRTGELFF
16	TRBD1	TRBJ2-2	.	TRBV4-1	TGCGCCAGCAGCCTTTCCGGGACAGGGGTAGCCGGGGAGCTGTTTTTT	CASSLSGTGVAGELFF
11	.	TRBJ2-1	once	TRBV30	TGTGCCTGGGCGGCCTACAATGAGCAGTTCTTC	CAWAAYNEQFF
14	.	TRBJ1-1	.	TRBV18	TGTGCCAGCTCACTGGGGGGTTTAGACACTGAAGCTTTCTTT	CASSLGGLDTEAFF
13	TRBD1	TRBJ2-7	.	TRBV27	TGTGCCAGCAGTTTGACAGGGTCCTACGAGCAGTACTTC	CASSLTGSYEQYF
12	.	TRBJ2-7	.	TRBV27	TGTGCCAGCAGTCCGCTGGGCTTCGAGCAGTACTTC	CASSPLGFEQYF
14	.	TRBJ1-4	.	TRBV9	TGTGCCAGCAGCGCCGGGACATATGATGAAAAACTGTTTTTT	CASSAGTYDEKLFF
13	.	TRBJ2-3	.	TRBV7-2	TGTGCCAGCAGCTTAGCAGGAAGGGGTACGCAGTATTTT	CASSLAGRGTQYF
14	TRBD1	TRBJ1-4	.	TRBV5-8	TGTGCCAGCAGCTTGGAGGGGGCGCTTGAAAAACTGTTTTTT	CASSLEGALEKLFF
13	.	TRBJ2-7	.	TRBV18	TGTGCCCGCGCGCTCAAGGGGCTTGGGGAGCAGTACTTC	CARALKGLGEQYF
17	TRBD1	TRBJ2-3	.	TRBV5-4	TGTGCCAGCAGCCCAGGATGGGACAGGGAGAGGACAGATACGCAGTATTTT	CASSPGWDRERTDTQYF
18	.	TRBJ2-6	.	TRBV9	TGTGCCAGCAGCAACCTAAGGGGTTATGCCTCTGGGGCCAACGTCCTGACTTTC	CASSNLRGYASGANVLTF
15	.	TRBJ2-5	.	TRBV6-5	TGTGCCAGCAGTAGATTCACAGGGCCACGAGAGACCCAGTACTTC	CASSRFTGPRETQYF
16	TRBD1	TRBJ1-2	.	TRBV9	TGTGCCAGCAGCGTAGGGAACCAGGGGGCACTCGATGGCTACACCTTC	CASSVGNQGALDGYTF
21	.	TRBJ2-5	.	TRBV5-1	TGCGCCAGCAGCCAAACCCTACCAGGGGACCTCATGAAAACCGTGCAAGAGACCCAGTACTTC	CASSQTLPGDLMKTVQETQYF
15	TRBD2	TRBJ2-1	.	TRBV4-2	TGTGCCAGCAGCCCCAAGAGCGGGAGGTACAATGAGCAGTTCTTC	CASSPKSGRYNEQFF
15	.	TRBJ2-3	.	TRBV5-6	TGTGCCAGCAGCGTCGGGACACCTAGCACAGATACGCAGTATTTT	CASSVGTPSTDTQYF
14	.	TRBJ2-7	.	TRBV15	TGTGCCACCAGCAGCTTTCTTACTAGCCGCGAGCAGTACTTC	CATSSFLTSREQYF
12	.	TRBJ2-3	.	TRBV27	TGTGCCAGCAGGGAGGTTTCCGATACGCAGTATTTT	CASREVSDTQYF
13	TRBD1	TRBJ2-3	once	TRBV18	TGTGCCAGCTCGTTAACACCGAGGGGGCCGCAGTATTTT	CASSLTPRGPQYF
16	TRBD2	TRBJ2-3	.	TRBV27	TGTGCCAGCAGTTTAGGCTTGTCTAGCGGGGCCGATACGCAGTATTTT	CASSLGLSSGADTQYF
15	TRBD1	TRBJ2-3	.	TRBV7-9	TGTGCCAGCAGCCCGACAGGGGTGAGCACAGATACGCAGTATTTT	CASSPTGVSTDTQYF